This T cell receptor beta chain was found in a study of T cell repertoires in cytomegalovirus infection. CDR3 length: 15 residues. V lost 3 bases, J lost 7 bases, and 18 bases lay in between. Germline CDR1 and CDR2: MDHEN and SYDVKM. A single record per CDR3 protein comes from TCRdb applying MiXCR to the reads. The table shows around 740,000 distinct CDR3 sequences, with 35% to 40% occurring only once. The receptor's source is a human donor in good health (CMV status not recorded). Some clones in this sample may be carry-over from other donors' samples. Sequencing input: PBMCs. V and J are TRBV28 and TRBJ1-1; D possibly corresponds to TRBD1 (5 bases). CDR3 amino acids: CASSLVVFQGDEAFF. For the CDR3, the DNA is TGTGCCAGCAGTTTGGTGGTTTTTCAGGGCGATGAAGCTTTCTTT.